This T cell receptor (beta chain) was sequenced in a study of blood T cells in healthy people across ages. CDR1 and CDR2 (germline): LNHDA, SQIVND (reference sequence). This CDR3 region has 13 residues. Trimming removed 10 bases from V and 5 bases from J, with 16 bases in between. A second about 7 to 12 cycle PCR used barcoded and J-beta primers. TCRdb reprocessed the 5' RACE reads with MiXCR, giving one entry per CDR3 protein. The table shows approximately 810,000 distinct CDR3 sequences, with roughly 34% occurring only once. This TCR came from a man younger than 30 in good health. The genes are TRBV19 and TRBJ2-3; D gene ambiguous. Source material: blood. This CDR3 reads CATFEPFGDTQYF. The CDR3 DNA reads as TGTGCCACCTTTGAACCTTTTGGAGATACGCAGTATTTT. The whole variable domain, filled in from reference TRBV19 and TRBJ2-3, reads DGGITQSPKYLFRKEGQNVTLSCEQNLNHDAMYWYRQDPGQGLRLIYYSQIVNDFQKGDIAEGYSVSREKKESFPLTVTSAQKNPTAFYLCATFEPFGDTQYFGPGTRLTVL.